The source of this T cell receptor (beta chain) is a study of siplizumab effects on memory and regulatory T cells. Whole-study results and caveats: Memory cells that were CD4+ and unstimulated gave rise to alloreactive sequences, which siplizumab significantly reduced. Only a minor fraction of alloreactive clones mapped to unstimulated subsets. Naive T cells, seemingly more diverse than memory cells, seemed major alloresponse contributors.

It was 95,000 to 100,000 TCR templates that were assayed per sample. Libraries were prepared by immunoSEQ multiplex PCR; TCRdb keeps only in-frame clonotypes and omits some of them. This table has just under 85,000 clones, 87% appearing once. As for this clone: What it recognizes is unknown.

The ends were cut back, 6 bases at V and 2 bases at J, with 8 bases in the middle. This CDR3 has 12 residues. Germline CDR1 and CDR2: MNHEY and SVGAGI. This TCR was recovered from a human donor in good health. The sequencing sample was made of Tregs sorted from blood. The chain has TRBV6-5 and TRBJ2-7; no clear D. The CDR3 nucleotides are TGTGCCAGCAGGCGATACCCCTACGAGCAGTACTTC. Amino acids: CASRRYPYEQYF.